The 11 T cell receptor beta chains below were found in one sample sequenced in a study of blood T cells in healthy people across ages. A sample-barcoded 5' primer and a J-beta primer mix were used in a second PCR of about 7 to 12 cycles. MiXCR, run by TCRdb on the 5' RACE reads, gives a single entry per CDR3 protein. The sample has approximately 780,000 distinct CDR3 sequences; around a quarter are singletons. The same sample was also studied in work on T cells of mothers and their children.

Material: blood. These receptor sequences come from a boy between 5 and 17 years old in good health.

The chain couples TRBV20-1 to TRBJ2-3; D possibly corresponds to TRBD2 (5 bases). Trimming stripped 2 bases from V and 6 bases from J, with 12 bases between. Germline-derived CDR1 and CDR2 are DFQATT and SNEGSKA (reference sequence). CDR3 length: 13 residues. This chain's CDR3 is CSARSEGPDTQYF. For the CDR3, the DNA is TGCAGTGCTAGATCCGAGGGCCCCGATACGCAGTATTTT.

This clonotype was counted a few times. The rearrangement joins TRBV2 to TRBJ2-2; D might be TRBD1 (5 bases). The CDR3 has 14 residues. V was shortened by 4 bases and J by 6 bases, with 12 bases between the two germline ends. CDR1 is SNHLY, CDR2 FYNNEI, per germline. CDR3 bases: TGTGCCAGCAGTGTAGGCTTAGGGGCCGGGGAGCTGTTTTTT. Translating gives CASSVGLGAGELFF. The entire variable domain, with the rest obtained from reference TRBV2 and TRBJ2-2, is as follows: EPEVTQTPSHQVTQMGQEVILRCVPISNHLYFYWYRQILGQKVEFLVSFYNNEISEKSEIFDDQFSVERPDGSNFTLKIRSTKLEDSAMYFCASSVGLGAGELFFGEGSRLTVL.

The sample holds a few counts of this clonotype. The J gene is TRBJ1-1, the V gene TRBV18; D is uncertain. V shed 4 bases and J shed 4 bases, with 13 bases lying between them. The CDR3 has 14 residues. CDR1 and CDR2 (germline): KGHSH, LQKENI. The CDR3 region is CASSQAVTGTEAFF. The CDR3, as DNA: TGTGCCAGCTCACAAGCGGTAACGGGCACTGAAGCTTTCTTT.

The rearrangement uses TRBV27 and TRBJ2-1; either TRBD1 or TRBD2 may fit D (5 bases each). V was shortened by 3 bases and J by 0 bases, with 9 bases between the two germline ends. The CDR3 sequence is 15 residues long. Germline loops: CDR1 MNHEY, CDR2 SMNVEV (reference sequence). As DNA, the CDR3 is TGTGCCAGCAGTTTTCGGGACCCCTCCTACAATGAGCAGTTCTTC. Amino acid sequence: CASSFRDPSYNEQFF.

This clonotype was counted a few times. The chain has TRBV11-2 and TRBJ2-1; D unresolved. V dropped 0 bases and J dropped 9 bases, with 6 bases sitting between them. Per germline, CDR1 SGHAT and CDR2 FQNNGV. The CDR3 loop spans 12 amino acids. Here the CDR3 DNA reads TGTGCCAGCAGCTTAGAAAGGTTTGAGCAGTTCTTC. Protein sequence: CASSLERFEQFF.

This clonotype has just a few counts. At one end, the junction sequence differs from germline, possibly due to a read error. The chain uses TRBV6-6 and TRBJ1-6; D call uncertain. The CDR3 is 15 residues long. Germline lookup yields CDR1 MNHNY and CDR2 SVGAGI (reference sequence). This chain's CDR3 is CANSNGGVLDSPLHF. CDR3 coding DNA: TGTGCCAACAGTAATGGAGGTGTTCTTGATTCACCCCTCCACTTT.

This clonotype was picked up a small number of times. V usage is TRBV5-1 and J usage is TRBJ1-1; D not certain. V lost 0 bases and J lost 6, with 15 bases in between. Germline assignment: CDR1 SGHRS and CDR2 YFSETQ. This CDR3 comprises 15 residues. The CDR3 DNA is TGCGCCAGCAGCTTGGAGGCAGCCTGGACGGCTGAAGCTTTCTTT. Translation: CASSLEAAWTAEAFF.

This clonotype turned up a few times. The rearrangement links TRBV6-1 to TRBJ2-5, with D possibly matching TRBD1 (5 bases). CDR1 is MNHNS and CDR2 is SASEGT in the germline V gene. This CDR3 has 14 residues. The V end was cut by 2 bases, the J end by 2 bases, with 9 bases between. The CDR3 here is CASSETAGQETQYF. In DNA form, the CDR3 reads TGTGCCAGCAGTGAAACGGCAGGGCAAGAGACCCAGTACTTC.

This clonotype was detected a few times. The chain is built from TRBV11-2 and TRBJ2-5, with a possible D match to TRBD2 (6 bases). The V gene's germline CDR1 is SGHAT and CDR2 FQNNGV. The CDR3 is 13 amino acids. Trimming pared 5 bases from V and 4 bases from J, leaving 11 bases between. CDR3 residues: CASSRGYGETQYF. The CDR3 DNA is TGTGCCAGCAGCCGGGGGTATGGAGAGACCCAGTACTTC.

In this sample, this clonotype turned up a few times. The J gene is TRBJ2-7, the V gene TRBV2; no definite D call. The CDR3 is made up of 12 amino acids. Germline CDR1 reads SNHLY; CDR2 reads FYNNEI. Trimming left V 8 bases short and J 3 bases short, with 11 bases between. CDR3 in amino acids: CASLLTRYEQYF. The CDR3 DNA reads TGTGCCAGCTTATTAACTCGCTACGAGCAGTACTTC.

This clonotype appeared a few times. The gene calls are TRBV6-5 and TRBJ1-4; unclear D gene. The CDR3 loop spans 14 amino acids. Per germline, CDR1 MNHEY and CDR2 SVGAGI. V lost 2 bases and J lost 4, with 8 bases in between. CDR3 sequence reads: CASSYLGSNEKLFF. CDR3 DNA: TGTGCCAGCAGTTACCTCGGCAGTAATGAAAAACTGTTTTTT.